The 32 T cell receptor beta chains reported below all come from one sample, sequenced in a study of T cells in localized non-small cell lung cancer. Repertoires were generated with immunoSEQ multiplex PCR, while TCRdb's copy carries only in-frame clones and drops some. The table shows several hundred clones, with around a third occurring only once. This specimen consisted of normal lung tissue next to the tumor, obtained before any cancer treatment. These receptors all stem from a male donor aged 60 or over with stage II lung adenocarcinoma.

The V and J genes are TRBV30 and TRBJ2-5, with 10 bases fitting TRBD2. The CDR3 extends over 16 amino acids. Trimming at V came to 3 bases and at J to 6 bases, leaving 13 bases not matched to a gene. Germline V lookup: CDR1 GTSNPN, CDR2 SVGIG (reference sequence). DNA for the CDR3: TGTGCCTGGAGCTATCCCGGACTAGCGGTTCGACAGACCCAGTACTTC. It specifies CAWSYPGLAVRQTQYF.

This clone was detected a few times. The chain has TRBV6-8 and TRBJ1-5; 9 bases fit TRBD1. The junction had 6 bases not matched to a gene; V was cut back by 6 bases and J by 6 bases. Germline values: CDR1 MNHGY, CDR2 SAAAGT. The length of the CDR3 is 14 residues. CDR3: CASRAGTGIQPQHF. The CDR3 region has the DNA TGTGCCAGCAGGGCCGGGACAGGGATTCAGCCCCAGCATTTT.

The J gene is TRBJ2-3, the V gene TRBV30, with a possible D match to TRBD1 (5 bases). Germline assignment: CDR1 GTSNPN and CDR2 SVGIG (reference sequence). The CDR3 extends over 13 amino acids. V was pared by 1 base and J by 9 bases, with 14 bases between. The CDR3 loop reads CAWSGLEGVTQYF. As DNA, the CDR3 is TGTGCCTGGAGTGGRCTCGAAGGGGTGACGCAGTATTTT.

The V and J genes are TRBV10-2 and TRBJ2-7; weak D call: TRBD1 (8 bases). The CDR3 length is 15 residues. The V and J ends lost 7 bases and 2 bases respectively, with 18 bases between them. Germline V gene lookup returns CDR1 WSHSY and CDR2 SAAADI. The CDR3, as DNA: TGCGCCAGCACCGTCGGGGGGACAGGTCCCTACGAGCAGTACTTC. This gives the protein CASTVGGTGPYEQYF.

The chain joins TRBV19 to TRBJ1-1; D not certain. CDR3 size: 14 residues. The V end lost 5 bases, the J end lost 0 bases, and 10 bases lay between the germline ends. Looked up from germline, CDR1 is LNHDA and CDR2 is SQIVND (reference sequence). CDR3 sequence reads: CASSAEIMNTEAFF. As DNA, the CDR3 is TGTGCCAGTAGTGCGGAGATCATGAACACTGAAGCTTTCTTT.

The J gene is TRBJ2-1, the V gene TRBV19; tentatively, D is TRBD1 or TRBD2 (5 bases each). V lost 1 base and J lost 10, with 17 bases in between. The V gene's germline CDR1 is LNHDA and CDR2 SQIVND (reference sequence). This CDR3 has 15 amino acids. CDR3 residues: CASSIGGLGVGEQFF. In DNA, the CDR3 is TGTGCCAGTAGTATAGGGGGTCTGGGGGTAGGAGAGCAGTTCTTC.

This clone has only a few counts. The chain couples TRBV6-7 to TRBJ1-1; D ambiguous. TRBV6-7 is reported as an ORF; its role is uncertain. This CDR3 has 12 residues. V dropped 5 bases and J dropped 1 base, with 5 bases sitting between them. The CDR3 is CASSLRNTEAFF. The CDR3 bases are TGTGCCAGCAGTCTAAGGAACACTGAAGCTTTCTTT.

Concerning this clone itself: One end of the junction fails to match germline, which may point to a read error. V usage is TRBV15 and J usage is TRBJ2-7; 9 nucleotides match TRBD2. The CDR3 runs 16 residues. Germline assignment: CDR1 LNHNV and CDR2 YYDKDF (reference sequence). In DNA form, the CDR3 reads TGTGCCACCAGCAGAGGAGGGCTAGCGGGACTTTACGAACAGTACTTC. This gives the protein CATSRGGLAGLYEQYF.

The genes are TRBV18 and TRBJ1-5; D perhaps matches TRBD1 (6 bases). The CDR3 is 19 residues long. V lost 1 base, J lost 1 base, and 20 bases lay in between. Germline CDR1 is KGHSH and CDR2 is LQKENI. CDR3 amino acids: CASSPQPRGRGWSNQPQHF. The CDR3 nucleotides are TGTGCCAGCTCACCACAACCTCGGGGGCGAGGGTGGAGCAATCAGCCCCAGCATTTT.

The chain is built from TRBV6-8 and TRBJ1-1; 9 nucleotides line up with TRBD1. The CDR3 spans 13 residues. CDR1 MNHGY and CDR2 SAAAGT come from the germline V gene. Trimming cost V 5 bases and J 10 bases; bases outside gene matches: 8. CDR3 sequence: CASSDGTGRAAFF. The CDR3 region has the DNA TGTGCCAGCAGTGACGGGACAGGGAGGGCAGCTTTCTTT.

In this sample, this clone is large. In nucleotides, the CDR3 is TGTGCCAGCAGCTTAGTACTAGCCGCCGGGGAGCTGTTTTTT. It is translated as CASSLVLAAGELFF. The gene calls are TRBV11-3 and TRBJ2-2, with D perhaps matching TRBD2 (6 bases). The CDR3 contains 14 residues. V shed 1 base and J shed 6 bases, with 9 bases lying between them. Germline CDR1 SGHNT, CDR2 YENEEA.

The chain recombines TRBV1 with TRBJ1-5. TRBV1 constitutes a pseudogene. The CDR3 sequence is 16 residues long. The CDR3 DNA reads TGCGCCAGCAGCCTAGAGGGACGGAATAGCAATCAGCCCCAGCATTTT. Translation gives CASSLEGRNSNQPQHF.

This clone was counted between two and nine times. The V gene is TRBV9, the J gene TRBJ2-5, with TRBD1 as a possible D gene (5 bases). CDR1 and CDR2 (germline): SGDLS, YYNGEE. This CDR3 is 14 amino acids long. The V and J ends lost 0 bases and 5 bases respectively, with 11 bases between them. The CDR3 DNA reads TGTGCCAGCAGCGTAGGGCAGGGCCGTGAGACCCAGTACTTC. It encodes CASSVGQGRETQYF.

The V and J genes are TRBV18 and TRBJ1-1; D may be TRBD1 (5 bases). The V gene lost 3 bases and the J gene lost 0 bases, with 14 bases spanning the gap. This CDR3 spans 16 amino acids. Germline V CDR1 and CDR2: KGHSH, LQKENI. The CDR3 bases are TGTGCCAGCTCACCTGGGGGTCAGGCGATGAACACTGAAGCTTTCTTT. Translated, it gives CASSPGGQAMNTEAFF.

In its sample, this clone is medium-sized. The V call is TRBV9, the J call TRBJ2-7, with D uncertain. The V gene's germline CDR1 is SGDLS and CDR2 YYNGEE. CDR3 length equals 14 residues. Trimming took 0 bases from V and 1 from J, leaving 8 bases between them. The CDR3 DNA reads TGTGCCAGCAGCGTAGGACGGTTTTCCTACGAGCAGTACTTC. The encoded protein is CASSVGRFSYEQYF.

By its share, this clone is medium-sized (0.01 to 0.1%). V and J are TRBV6-8 and TRBJ2-5; 10 nucleotides agree with TRBD1. This CDR3 region has 14 residues. Germline loops: CDR1 MNHGY, CDR2 SAAAGT. J gave up 7 bases and V 5 bases, and 7 bases lay outside the gene matches. The CDR3, as DNA: TGTGCCAGCAGTGGGACAGGGGTAGTAGGGACCCAGTACTTC. It yields the protein CASSGTGVVGTQYF.

This sequence joins TRBV18 and TRBJ1-4; D call uncertain. Germline values: CDR1 KGHSH, CDR2 LQKENI. Trimming took off 5 bases at V and 4 bases at J, with 14 bases between the two ends. This CDR3 has 15 residues. CDR3 region: CASSSLGPLNEKLFF. The CDR3 DNA sequence: TGTGCCAGCTCATCTCTTGGACCGCTTAATGAAAAACTGTTTTTT. Filled out from reference TRBV18 and TRBJ1-4, the complete variable domain reads NAGVMQNPRHLVRRRGQEARLRCSPMKGHSHVYWYRQLPEEGLKFMVYLQKENIIDESGMPKERFSAEFPKEGPSILRIQQVVRGDSAAYFCASSSLGPLNEKLFFGSGTQLSVL.

This clone was observed a few times. The chain employs TRBV6-1 and TRBJ1-5, with D hard to call. V was trimmed by 1 base and J by 5 bases, leaving 12 bases between them. Germline CDR1 and CDR2: MNHNS and SASEGT. This CDR3 has 15 residues. The CDR3 DNA sequence: TGTGCCAGCAGTGAAGGGTCAATCGACCATCAGCCCCAGCATTTT. This gives the protein CASSEGSIDHQPQHF.

This clone came up a few times. The gene calls are TRBV19 and TRBJ1-5, with 10 bases that match TRBD1. The trim removed 5 bases at V and 6 bases at J, leaving 1 base unmatched. The CDR3 sequence is 13 residues long. CDR1 and CDR2 (germline): LNHDA, SQIVND (reference sequence). CDR3 in DNA: TGTGCCAGTAGTGGACAGGGGGGTCAGCCCCAGCATTTT. This translates into CASSGQGGQPQHF.

The chain joins TRBV28 to TRBJ1-5; D not certain. The CDR3 is 12 amino acids. Germline V CDR1 and CDR2: MDHEN, SYDVKM. Between the trimmed V and J ends, which lost 5 bases and 9 bases, there was a span of 11 bases. CDR3 region: CASSPLRGPQHF. The CDR3 region has the DNA TGTGCCAGCAGTCCTCTTCGAGGGCCCCAGCATTTT.

The gene calls are TRBV29-1 and TRBJ1-1, with 7 bases fitting TRBD1. Looked up from germline, CDR1 is SQVTM and CDR2 is ANQGSEA. The CDR3 covers 14 residues. J gave up 1 base and V 7 bases, and 9 bases lay outside the gene matches. The DNA of the CDR3 is TGCAGCGCCCAACTCTGGACAGGGAACACTGAAGCTTTCTTT. This translates into CSAQLWTGNTEAFF.

The gene calls are TRBV11-3 and TRBJ1-4, with D perhaps TRBD1 (5 bases). The V end was cut by 5 bases, the J end by 3 bases, with 19 bases between. Germline CDR1 and CDR2: SGHNT and YENEEA. The CDR3 spans 17 residues. CDR3 loop: CASSPSRGKGSNEKLFF. In DNA, the CDR3 is TGTGCCAGCAGCCCATCTCGGGGGAAGGGATCTAATGAAAAACTGTTTTTT.

This clone was counted a few times. J is TRBJ1-2 and V is TRBV19; D unresolved. Trimming pared 5 bases from V and 2 bases from J, leaving 12 bases between. Germline V gives CDR1 LNHDA, CDR2 SQIVND (reference sequence). The CDR3 runs to 14 residues. The CDR3: CASSPSGVNYGYTF. The CDR3 DNA reads TGTGCCAGTAGTCCCTCGGGAGTGAACTATGGCTACACCTTC.

The sample holds a few counts of this clone. The chain has TRBV6-8 and TRBJ2-5; TRBD2 might be the D (7 bases). Trimming removed 0 bases from V and 4 bases from J, with 9 bases in between. The CDR3 is made up of 14 amino acids. In germline, CDR1 is MNHGY, CDR2 SAAAGT. The CDR3 DNA sequence: TGTGCCAGCAGTTACTCTAGGGGGGGAGAGACCCAGTACTTC. Its protein product is CASSYSRGGETQYF.

This chain connects TRBV6-8 to TRBJ1-2, with no clear D. Trimming stripped 5 bases from V and 2 bases from J, with 12 bases between. CDR3 size: 14 residues. The V gene's germline CDR1 is MNHGY and CDR2 SAAAGT. The DNA of the CDR3 is TGTGCCAGCAGTCCCACGTGGGGAAACTATGGCTACACCTTC. Protein sequence: CASSPTWGNYGYTF.

This clone was observed a few times. The chain uses TRBV18 and TRBJ2-3, with D uncertain. The CDR3 is 13 amino acids. Germline CDR1 reads KGHSH; CDR2 reads LQKENI. V gave up 3 bases and J gave up 3 bases, with 7 bases separating them. The CDR3 spells CASSPTHTDTQYF. CDR3 DNA: TGTGCCAGCTCACCGACCCATACAGATACGCAGTATTTT.

This clone came up a few times. The chain has TRBV7-6 and TRBJ1-2, with D perhaps TRBD1 (6 bases). Germline lookup yields CDR1 SGHVS and CDR2 FNYEAQ. The CDR3 is 14 residues long. V lost 5 bases and J lost 2, with 12 bases in between. The CDR3 DNA sequence: TGTGCCAGCAGCCGGGAAGGACAGAACTATGGCTACACCTTC. Translation gives CASSREGQNYGYTF.

CDR3 region: CASSYGLRGAQNTIYF. The CDR3 bases are TGTGCCAGCAGTTACGGCTTGAGGGGGGCCCAAAACACCATATATTTT. The V call is TRBV6-8, the J call TRBJ1-3; maybe TRBD1 (6 bases). This CDR3 has 16 residues. Trimming shortened V by 2 bases and J by 6 bases, and 17 bases separated the two germline ends. Germline V gene lookup returns CDR1 MNHGY and CDR2 SAAAGT.

This clone qualifies as large. The chain has TRBV11-3 and TRBJ2-1; 9 bases map to TRBD2. The germline V gene has CDR1 SGHNT and CDR2 YENEEA. CDR3 length equals 15 residues. After removal of 2 bases from V and 2 bases from J, the junction contained 1 base not matched to a gene. The CDR3 DNA is TGTGCCAGCAGCTTAACTAGCGGGCCCTACAATGAGCAGTTCTTC. Protein sequence: CASSLTSGPYNEQFF.

This clone is labeled as large. This chain joins TRBV11-3 and TRBJ2-7, with TRBD2 matching 9 bases. Germline V lookup: CDR1 SGHNT, CDR2 YENEEA. The CDR3 has 15 residues. V dropped 1 base and J dropped 2; count of bases not matched to a gene: 3. Written as DNA, the CDR3 is TGTGCCAGCAGCTTAGTTAGCGGGAGAGCCTACGAGCAGTACTTC. Translation gives CASSLVSGRAYEQYF. Using reference TRBV11-3 and TRBJ2-7 for the parts outside the CDR3, the full variable domain is EAGVVQSPRYKIIEKKQPVAFWCNPISGHNTLYWYLQNLGQGPELLIRYENEEAVDDSQLPKDRFSAERLKGVDSTLKIQPAELGDSAVYLCASSLVSGRAYEQYFGPGTRLTVT.

By share, this clone counts as large. The V call is TRBV6-8, the J call TRBJ2-2; 8 bases fit TRBD2. Per the germline V gene, CDR1 is MNHGY and CDR2 is SAAAGT. The V gene end was trimmed by 7 bases and the J gene end by 5 bases; junction bases not matched to a gene: 9. CDR3 size: 15 residues. The CDR3 protein is CASILTGGGTGELFF. CDR3 in DNA: TGTGCCAGCATCTTAACGGGAGGGGGGACCGGGGAGCTGTTTTTT.

The chain carries TRBV4-1 and TRBJ2-7; D is ambiguous. Between the trimmed V and J ends, which lost 0 bases and 6 bases, there was a span of 6 bases. The CDR3 length is 12 residues. Germline V gene sequence: CDR1 MGHRA, CDR2 YSYEKL. The CDR3 region has the DNA TGCGCCAGCAGCCAAGAAAGCAGCGAGCAGTACTTC. It translates to CASSQESSEQYF.